This entry lists 24 T cell receptor beta chains sequenced from one sample in a study of T-cell reconstitution after alpha-beta-depleted transplantation in children. Unique molecular identifiers were built into the TCRbeta library. TCRdb used MiXCR to reprocess the PCR reads, holding one entry per CDR3 protein. This table holds hundreds of thousands of distinct CDR3 sequences, around 16% found once. The sequencing used PBMCs from the stem cell graft donor, collected from the stem cell graft. The receptors derive from a human donor who donated a stem cell graft to a child with acute myeloid leukemia.

The chain couples TRBV7-2 to TRBJ1-2; D may be TRBD1 (5 bases). Germline values: CDR1 SGHTA, CDR2 FQGNSA. V lost 5 bases and J lost 7, with 17 bases in between. This CDR3 is built from 14 residues. CDR3 in amino acids: CASSGEGNLGGYTF. The CDR3 coding sequence is TGTGCCAGCAGCGGCGAGGGGAACCTCGGTGGCTACACCTTC.

This clonotype turned up a few times. The V call is TRBV5-1, the J call TRBJ1-1, with D perhaps TRBD1 (5 bases). The CDR3 loop spans 14 amino acids. Germline V gives CDR1 SGHRS, CDR2 YFSETQ. V lost 0 bases to trimming and J lost 4 bases, with 10 bases between them. DNA of the CDR3: TGCGCCAGCAGCTTGGGGGGGGTCTTCACTGAAGCTTTCTTT. Amino acids: CASSLGGVFTEAFF.

This clonotype was recorded at least ten times. The rearrangement links TRBV20-1 to TRBJ2-5; no clear D gene. V was clipped by 3 bases and J by 5 bases, with 19 bases between them. The CDR3 is 15 amino acids. CDR1 DFQATT and CDR2 SNEGSKA come from the germline V gene (reference sequence). This CDR3 reads CSASSLAWPGETQYF. As DNA, the CDR3 is TGCAGTGCTAGTTCTTTGGCGTGGCCCGGCGAGACCCAGTACTTC.

This clonotype has more than one count but fewer than ten. The rearrangement links TRBV18 to TRBJ1-5; D is ambiguous. The germline gives CDR1 KGHSH, CDR2 LQKENI. V was clipped by 0 bases and J by 5 bases, with 14 bases between them. CDR3 length: 16 amino acids. In DNA form, the CDR3 reads TGTGCCAGCTCACCACCACGCTATGTTGGGGATCAGCCCCAGCATTTT. As protein: CASSPPRYVGDQPQHF.

The chain uses TRBV29-1 and TRBJ2-5, with D unclear. This CDR3 has 13 residues. Germline CDR1 SQVTM, CDR2 ANQGSEA. Deletions cut 7 bases from V and 5 bases from J, with 17 bases between. The DNA of the CDR3 is TGCAGCGGAATTCACCCGGGCGGTGAGACCCAGTACTTC. Its translation: CSGIHPGGETQYF.

In its sample, this clonotype was seen many times. The chain combines TRBV7-6 with TRBJ2-1; a possible D gene is TRBD2 (5 bases). With 5 bases removed from V and 0 bases from J, the gap between germline ends came to 17 bases. This CDR3 region has 17 residues. Germline V gene data show CDR1 as SGHVS and CDR2 as FNYEAQ. The CDR3 spells CASSKNRPGSSYNEQFF. CDR3 DNA sequence: TGTGCCAGCAGCAAAAACCGTCCGGGGAGCTCCTACAATGAGCAGTTCTTC.

The chain joins TRBV7-6 to TRBJ2-2, with 7 positions matching TRBD1. This CDR3 is built from 15 residues. Germline CDR1 SGHVS, CDR2 FNYEAQ. The V segment lost 5 bases and the J segment 4 bases; nucleotides outside the gene matches: 7. CDR3: CASSPGTVRTGELFF. As DNA, the CDR3 is TGTGCCAGCAGCCCTGGGACAGTCCGCACCGGGGAGCTGTTTTTT.

The genes are TRBV12-3 or TRBV12-4 and TRBJ1-1; no reliable D call. This CDR3 has 12 amino acids. The ends were cut back, 6 bases at V and 10 bases at J, with 15 bases in the middle. The CDR3 reads CASSQLLYSAFF. Written as DNA, the CDR3 is TGTGCCAGCAGCCAACTCCTTTATTCAGCTTTCTTT.

This clonotype was seen repeatedly, ten times or more. V and J are TRBV29-1 and TRBJ1-5; no definite D call. V was cut by 7 bases and J by 3 bases, with 13 bases left in between. In germline, CDR1 is SQVTM, CDR2 ANQGSEA. The length of the CDR3 is 13 residues. The chain's CDR3 is CSAHLGDNQPQHF. The DNA of the CDR3 is TGCAGCGCCCACTTGGGAGACAATCAGCCCCAGCATTTT.

This clonotype was counted many times. This chain connects TRBV12-3 or TRBV12-4 to TRBJ2-1, with 12 bases identical to TRBD2. Losses at the gene ends were 2 bases for V and 9 bases for J; bases not matched to a gene: 11. CDR3 length: 17 residues. The CDR3 DNA reads TGTGCCAGCAGTTTAAGAACTGTACTAGCGGGGGGATTTGAGCAGTTCTTC. Protein sequence: CASSLRTVLAGGFEQFF.

There are a few counts of this clonotype. In DNA, the CDR3 is TGCGCCAGCAGCCAGGGTTTTACAGGGGCCGGGGAGCTGTTTTTT. Translation gives CASSQGFTGAGELFF. The chain carries TRBV4-3 and TRBJ2-2, with 7 bases matching TRBD1. The V segment lost 3 bases and the J segment 6 bases; nucleotides outside the gene matches: 7. This CDR3 has 15 residues. Per germline, CDR1 LGHNA and CDR2 YSLEER.

The rearrangement joins TRBV5-6 to TRBJ1-3, with D possibly being TRBD1 (6 bases). CDR1 SGHDT and CDR2 YYEEEE come from the germline V gene. This CDR3 spans 13 amino acids. Trimming left V 0 bases short and J 9 bases short, with 10 bases between. CDR3 nucleotide sequence: TGTGCCAGCAGCTTGGCAGGGGCTGGCACCATATATTTT. Translated, it gives CASSLAGAGTIYF.

The rearrangement uses TRBV7-8 and TRBJ1-2; D call uncertain. Trimming left V 4 bases short and J 3 bases short, with 12 bases between. This CDR3 spans 14 amino acids. Germline-derived CDR1 and CDR2 are SGHVS and FQNEAQ. The CDR3 is CASSSYVRDYGYTF. The CDR3 DNA is TGTGCCAGCAGCTCGTACGTGCGGGACTATGGCTACACCTTC.

V and J are TRBV7-2 and TRBJ2-6; either TRBD1 or TRBD2 may fit D (5 bases each). Germline CDR1 SGHTA, CDR2 FQGNSA. This CDR3 is 17 amino acids long. V was cut by 5 bases and J by 0 bases, with 14 bases left in between. CDR3 DNA sequence: TGTGCCAGCAGCCCGACGGGACGGACCTCTGGGGCCAACGTCCTGACTTTC. Protein: CASSPTGRTSGANVLTF.

Comment on this clonotype: This may be a read error: a much more frequent sequence differs by one nucleotide. This rearrangement joins TRBV5-1 to TRBJ1-1; 8 bases match TRBD1. V shed 4 bases and J 4 bases; nucleotides not matched to a gene: 6. The CDR3 loop spans 14 amino acids. Looked up from germline, CDR1 is SGHRS and CDR2 is YFSETQ. Here the CDR3 DNA reads TGCGCCAGCAGCACGGGACAGGTTGTCACTGAAGCTTTCTTT. Protein: CASSTGQVVTEAFF.

This clonotype was counted at least ten times. The V and J genes are TRBV20-1 and TRBJ1-4; D not resolved. Germline CDR1 is DFQATT and CDR2 is SNEGSKA (reference sequence). With 2 bases removed from V and 7 bases from J, the gap between germline ends came to 14 bases. CDR3 length equals 14 residues. This CDR3 reads CSARKGTEVEKLFF. The CDR3 DNA sequence: TGCAGTGCTAGAAAAGGTACTGAGGTTGAAAAACTGTTTTTT.

Note on this clonotype: A much larger clone differs from this one at a single base, so this may be a read error. Here the CDR3 reads CARSLLAGGTYEQYV. Written as DNA, the CDR3 is TGTGCCAGAAGCTTACTAGCGGGGGGCACCTACGAGCAGTACGTC. V usage is TRBV7-9 and J usage is TRBJ2-7; 12 bases agree with TRBD2. CDR3 length: 15 residues. Germline CDR1 reads SEHNR; CDR2 reads FQNEAQ (reference sequence).

The chain links TRBV5-4 to TRBJ1-1, with 8 positions matching TRBD1. This CDR3 has 15 amino acids. Looked up from germline, CDR1 is SGHNT and CDR2 is YYREEE (reference sequence). V was clipped by 4 bases and J by 1 base; unmatched bases: 6. CDR3 coding DNA: TGTGCCAGCAGCCTAGGACAGGGCTGGAACACTGAAGCTTTCTTT. Its translation is CASSLGQGWNTEAFF.

This clonotype was seen repeatedly, ten times or more. This chain connects TRBV10-3 to TRBJ1-2; 7 bases are shared with TRBD1. With 3 bases clipped from V and 4 bases from J, the junction kept 8 bases outside the gene matches. Germline CDR1 ENHRY, CDR2 SYGVKD. This CDR3 contains 15 residues. This chain's CDR3 is CAISDNRGSGYGYTF. The CDR3 nucleotides read TGTGCCATCAGTGATAACAGGGGATCAGGCTATGGCTACACCTTC.

This clonotype was seen at least ten times. The chain couples TRBV20-1 to TRBJ2-7, with 7 bases fitting TRBD1. The CDR3 sequence is 13 residues long. Trimming removed 1 base from V and 2 bases from J; junction bases left unmatched: 2. From germline, CDR1 is DFQATT and CDR2 SNEGSKA (reference sequence). CDR3 in DNA: TGCAGTGCTAGAGGGGGACAGCCCTACGAGCAGTACTTC. Its protein is CSARGGQPYEQYF.

This clonotype was detected only a few times. Germline is not matched at one junction end, which may reflect a read error. The chain recombines TRBV20-1 with TRBJ1-2, with unresolved D. CDR1 and CDR2 (germline): DFQATT, SNEGSKA (reference sequence). CDR3 length equals 16 residues. The CDR3 DNA sequence: TGCTGTGCTAGAGATCGTAGCTTCCAGCTAAACTATGGCTACACCTTC. Its protein is CCARDRSFQLNYGYTF.

This clonotype was picked up many times. V gene TRBV6-5 combines with J gene TRBJ2-7; D possibly corresponds to TRBD1 (5 bases). Germline values: CDR1 MNHEY, CDR2 SVGAGI. The V gene lost 5 bases and the J gene lost 3 bases, with 14 bases spanning the gap. This CDR3 has 14 amino acids. CDR3 DNA sequence: TGTGCCAGCAGTACGACAGAATCGGGCTACGAGCAGTACGTC. Translating gives CASSTTESGYEQYV.

CDR3 in amino acids: CASSYSAGGGETQYF. The CDR3 DNA is TGTGCCAGCAGTTACTCCGCAGGGGGTGGAGAGACCCAGTACTTC. This chain uses TRBV6-5 with TRBJ2-5; 7 bases align to TRBD1. This CDR3 has 15 amino acids. The V gene's germline CDR1 is MNHEY and CDR2 SVGAGI. Losses at the gene ends were 0 bases for V and 4 bases for J; bases not matched to a gene: 5.

There are many counts of this clonotype. This chain's CDR3 is CASSYSQDRADTEAFF. CDR3 nucleotides: TGTGCCAGCAGTTACTCCCAGGACAGGGCGGACACTGAAGCTTTCTTT. The genes are TRBV6-2 or TRBV6-3 and TRBJ1-1; 8 bases line up with TRBD1. The germline V gene encodes CDR1 MNHEY and CDR2 SVGEGT. This CDR3 comprises 16 residues. Germline trimming cut 0 bases from V and 3 bases from J; bases unmatched to any gene: 6.